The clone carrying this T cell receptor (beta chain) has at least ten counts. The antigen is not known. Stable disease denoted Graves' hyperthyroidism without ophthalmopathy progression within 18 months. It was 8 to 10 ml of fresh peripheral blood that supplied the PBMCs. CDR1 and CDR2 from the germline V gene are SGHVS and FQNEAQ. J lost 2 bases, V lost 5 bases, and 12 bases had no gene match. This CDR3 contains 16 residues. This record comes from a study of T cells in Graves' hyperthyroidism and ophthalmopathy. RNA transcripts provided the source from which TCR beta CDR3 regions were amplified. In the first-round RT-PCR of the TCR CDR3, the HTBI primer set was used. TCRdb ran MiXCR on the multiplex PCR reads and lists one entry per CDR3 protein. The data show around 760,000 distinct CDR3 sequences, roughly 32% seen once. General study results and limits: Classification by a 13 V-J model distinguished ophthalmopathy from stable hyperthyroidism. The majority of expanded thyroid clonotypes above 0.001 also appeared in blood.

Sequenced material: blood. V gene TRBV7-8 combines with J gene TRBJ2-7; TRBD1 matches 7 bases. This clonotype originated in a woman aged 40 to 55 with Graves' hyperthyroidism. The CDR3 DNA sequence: TGTGCCAGCAGCCCCCCGGGGAGACAGGGTGCCTACGAGCAGTACTTC. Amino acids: CASSPPGRQGAYEQYF.